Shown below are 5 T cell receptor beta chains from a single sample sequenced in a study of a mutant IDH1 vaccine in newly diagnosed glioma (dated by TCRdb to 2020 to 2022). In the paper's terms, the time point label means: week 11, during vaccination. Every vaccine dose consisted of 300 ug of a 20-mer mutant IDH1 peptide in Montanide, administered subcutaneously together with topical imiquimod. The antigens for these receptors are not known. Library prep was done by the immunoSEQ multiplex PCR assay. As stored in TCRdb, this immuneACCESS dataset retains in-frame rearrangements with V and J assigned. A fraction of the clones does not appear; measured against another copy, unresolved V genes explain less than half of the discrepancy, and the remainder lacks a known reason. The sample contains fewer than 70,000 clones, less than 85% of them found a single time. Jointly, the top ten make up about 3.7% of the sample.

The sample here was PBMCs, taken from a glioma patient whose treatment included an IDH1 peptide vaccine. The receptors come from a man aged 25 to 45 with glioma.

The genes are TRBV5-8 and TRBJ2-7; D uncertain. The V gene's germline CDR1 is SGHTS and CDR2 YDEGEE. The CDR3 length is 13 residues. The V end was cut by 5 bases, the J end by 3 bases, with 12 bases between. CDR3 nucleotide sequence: TGTGCCAGCAGACATGAGGTGGGCTACGAGCAGTACTTC. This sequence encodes CASRHEVGYEQYF.

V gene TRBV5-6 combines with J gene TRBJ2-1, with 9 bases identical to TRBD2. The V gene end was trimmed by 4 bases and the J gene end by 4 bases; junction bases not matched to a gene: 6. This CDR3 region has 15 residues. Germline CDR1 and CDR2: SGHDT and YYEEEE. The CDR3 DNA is TGTGCCAGCAGCCCAAGCGGGGGGCTGTACAATGAGCAGTTCTTC. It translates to CASSPSGGLYNEQFF.

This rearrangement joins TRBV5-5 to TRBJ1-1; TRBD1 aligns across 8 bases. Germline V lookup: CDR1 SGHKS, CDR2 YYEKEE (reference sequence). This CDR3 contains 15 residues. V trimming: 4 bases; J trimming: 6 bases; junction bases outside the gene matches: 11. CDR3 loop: CASSLHERDRPEAFF. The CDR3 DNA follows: TGTGCCAGCAGCCTCCATGAAAGGGACAGGCCTGAAGCTTTCTTT.

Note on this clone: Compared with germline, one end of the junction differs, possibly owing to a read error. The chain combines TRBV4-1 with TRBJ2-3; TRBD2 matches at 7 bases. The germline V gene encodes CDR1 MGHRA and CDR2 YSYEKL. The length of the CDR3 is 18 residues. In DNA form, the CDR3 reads TGCGCCAGCAGCCGCCTGTATGGGGCGGGAGAGGGCACAGATACGCAGTGTTTT. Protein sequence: CASSRLYGAGEGTDTQCF.

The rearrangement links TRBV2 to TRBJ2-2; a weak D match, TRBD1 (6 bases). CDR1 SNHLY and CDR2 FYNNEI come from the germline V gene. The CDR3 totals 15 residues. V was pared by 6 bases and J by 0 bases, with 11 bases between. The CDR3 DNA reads TGTGCCAGCAGAACTTCAGGGGCGAACACCGGGGAGCTGTTTTTT. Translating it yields CASRTSGANTGELFF.